What follows describes a single T cell receptor (beta chain). Sequencing was performed with immunoSEQ multiplex PCR; in TCRdb, only in-frame clones are kept and a portion is missing. The sample holds 150,000 to 160,000 clones, around nine tenths seen once. Samples with a second dose at about 4 or about 12 weeks were pooled together. The sample belongs to a study of T cell responses to AZD1222 COVID-19 vaccine. This CDR3 has 16 amino acids. V lost 4 bases and J lost 0, with 15 bases in between. The germline V gene encodes CDR1 SGHDN and CDR2 FVKESK. The chain combines TRBV14 with TRBJ2-5; D tentatively reads TRBD1 or TRBD2 (7 bases each). Here the sequenced sample was peripheral blood, taken 28 days after the second AZD1222 dose. The sequence came from an adult who received the AZD1222 COVID-19 vaccine. The CDR3 bases are TGTGCCAGCAGCCTCCTGGGAGGGACAGACCAAGAGACCCAGTACTTC. Protein product: CASSLLGGTDQETQYF.